This TCR beta chain emerged from a study of blood T cell repertoires in COVID-19. The trim removed 2 bases at V and 6 bases at J, leaving 20 bases unmatched. CDR3 size: 19 residues. Germline assignment: CDR1 KGHSH and CDR2 LQKENI. Using immunoSEQ multiplex PCR, the repertoire was profiled, and TCRdb retains in-frame clones only, with some absent. The sample has roughly 150,000 clones, 65% to 85% seen once. The specimen sequenced was peripheral blood. The TCR sequence derives from a woman aged 80 or over with acute or convalescent COVID-19. The rearrangement links TRBV18 to TRBJ2-7; 9 nucleotides line up with TRBD2. CDR3 in DNA: TGTGCCAGCTCACCAAATGCAAGAAGTGGAGCTAGCGGGATGGGCGAGCAGTACTTC. Translating gives CASSPNARSGASGMGEQYF.